This T cell receptor (beta chain) was captured in a study of graft-versus-host responses after intestinal transplantation (dated by TCRdb to the early 2020s). Broadly, across the study: Recipients received multivisceral, liver-intestinal, or isolated intestinal transplants. Anti-thymocyte globulin induction was given to all recipients, followed by maintenance tacrolimus and steroids for roughly 3 years. After intestinal transplantation, graft-versus-host and host-versus-graft alloreactive T cell clones in the graft, circulation and bone marrow were tracked using bulk TCR-beta CDR3 sequencing. To identify alloreactive clones, pre-transplant mixed lymphocyte reaction products were sequenced and compared with unstimulated pre-transplant donor and recipient T cells. A cohort of under 30 intestinal transplant recipients, including one retransplant, was enrolled, and a few patients lacking pretransplant specimens were excluded. A peak of at least 4% donor T cells among recipient peripheral blood mononuclear cells was the definition used for donor T cell macrochimerism. Rather than being sequenced by the commercial service, samples from a few later patients were sequenced in-house on an Illumina MiSeq and processed with MiXCR. Broader findings and caveats from the paper: GvH clones were detected in recipient bone marrow, and some of these GvH clones were observed earlier in ileal mucosa or blood, consistent with an intestinal mucosal origin. The relatively low number and heterogeneity of intestinal transplant patients limited the conclusions. Early after transplant, peak levels of circulating GvH clones were associated with declines in HvG clones. High GvH to HvG T cell clonal ratios were observed in the allografts of patients with donor T cell macrochimerism.

This clone is judged medium-sized (0.01 to 0.1%). Per-nucleotide qualities are absent, and no much larger clonotype sits a single base away. Library construction relied on the immunoSEQ multiplex PCR assay. For most patients, genomic DNA was isolated with the Qiagen DNeasy Blood and Tissue Kit and sent frozen to Adaptive Biotechnologies for TCR sequencing. For most patients, genomic DNA was subjected to high-throughput TCR-beta CDR3 sequencing by Adaptive Biotechnologies. Turning to the authors' computational methods: Adaptive's ImmunoSEQ software was the source of the TCR sequencing data for over 15 patients, while three other patients were processed with MiXCR and VDJtools. CD4 versus CD8 sorting errors were corrected by removing sequences found in both subsets at a frequency ratio below 5:1. CDR3 nucleotide sequences shared between donor and recipient were removed because the origin of such sequences could not be assigned. To count as alloreactive, a clone needed at least 2-fold expansion over unstimulated cells and a minimum CFSE-low frequency of 0.002% (template counts) or 0.001% (read counts). Clones detected in sequenced pre-transplant spleen, lymph node, or MLR CFSE-low populations of the donor or recipient were defined as mappable. Cumulative frequency of alloreactive clones was calculated as a percentage of all sequences weighted by copy number. TCRdb carries this immuneACCESS record with in-frame sequences only. Its versions omit some clonotypes, under half of them owing to an unresolved V gene in the studies checked, with the rest unexplained. From that table come the V and J calls and clone size; the DNA was used to work out D and trimming. The sample records some 9,500 clones, under 35% of which are singletons. The ten biggest clones cover around 6.2% of the sample.

Reading the label with the study, this specimen's time point is: cells obtained before transplantation from donor or recipient. Mixed lymphocyte reactions plated 200,000 CFSE-labeled pre-transplant responders with 200,000 irradiated violet-dye-labeled stimulators and were cultured for 6 days. Proliferating CD3+CD4+CFSE-low and CD3+CD8+CFSE-low responder cells were FACS-sorted on a BD Influx sorter after the mixed lymphocyte reaction. The receptor comes from a human patient who received an intestinal transplant. This material consisted of alloreactive CD8+ T cells from a mixed lymphocyte reaction culture, taken before intestinal transplant. In the paper's terms, the cell subset or site label means: CFSE-low proliferating T cells sorted from approximately six-day pre-transplant mixed lymphocyte reaction (GvH or HvG direction).

In nucleotides, the sequence is TGTGCCAGCACCCTGGGGGGCGAGCAGTACTTC. Its product reads: CASTLGGEQYF. The chain is assembled from TRBV6-6 and TRBJ2-7; the D gene is perhaps TRBD2, from 6 matching bases. The germline V gene (reference sequence) sets CDR1 to MNHNY and CDR2 to SVGAGI. Counted from cysteine to phenylalanine, this CDR3 has 11 amino acids. Only CDR3 DNA remains: 33 bases, in frame from the first base. Trimming at the junction amounts to 7 bases on V and 6 bases on J, and the germline ends lie 10 bases apart.